This T cell receptor beta chain was identified during a study of cytomegalovirus exposure and HLA in healthy donors. Method: immunoSEQ multiplex PCR; TCRdb's copy keeps in-frame clones and lacks some. The repertoire holds around 150,000 clones, with about 91% as singletons. This CDR3 is built from 14 residues. Germline V gene lookup returns CDR1 LNHDA and CDR2 SQIVND (reference sequence). Trimming removed 1 base at V and 5 bases at J, with 11 bases between. The chain carries TRBV19 and TRBJ2-5, with D maybe TRBD2 (6 bases). The specimen was PBMCs. This TCR derives from a young woman in good health and CMV-seropositive. The DNA of the CDR3 is TGTGCCAGTAGTATAGCAGGAGGGCGGGAGACCCAGTACTTC. Translated: CASSIAGGRETQYF.